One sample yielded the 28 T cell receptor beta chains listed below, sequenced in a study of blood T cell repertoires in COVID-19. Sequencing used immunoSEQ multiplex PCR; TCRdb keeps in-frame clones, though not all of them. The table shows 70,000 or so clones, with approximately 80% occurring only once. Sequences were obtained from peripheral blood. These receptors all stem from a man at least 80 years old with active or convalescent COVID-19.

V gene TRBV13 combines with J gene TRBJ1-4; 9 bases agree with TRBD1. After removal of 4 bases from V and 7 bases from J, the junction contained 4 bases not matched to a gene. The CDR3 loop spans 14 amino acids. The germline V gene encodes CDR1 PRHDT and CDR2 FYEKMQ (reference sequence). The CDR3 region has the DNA TGTGCCAGCAGCTCGGGACAGGGAGGTGAAAAACTGTTTTTT. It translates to CASSSGQGGEKLFF.

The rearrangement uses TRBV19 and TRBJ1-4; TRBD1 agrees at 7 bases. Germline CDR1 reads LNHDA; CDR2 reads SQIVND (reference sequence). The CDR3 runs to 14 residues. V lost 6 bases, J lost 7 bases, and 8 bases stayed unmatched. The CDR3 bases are TGTGCCAGTAGCACAACAGGGGTCGGTGAAAAACTGTTTTTT. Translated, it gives CASSTTGVGEKLFF.

The CDR3 sequence is CASSIGTSGSYEQFF. CDR3 in DNA: TGTGCCAGTAGTATAGGGACTAGCGGGAGCTATGAGCAGTTCTTC. V is TRBV19 and J is TRBJ2-1; the match to TRBD2 covers 13 bases. Germline lookup yields CDR1 LNHDA and CDR2 SQIVND (reference sequence). The CDR3 runs 15 residues. The V segment lost 1 base and the J segment 8 bases; nucleotides outside the gene matches: 2.

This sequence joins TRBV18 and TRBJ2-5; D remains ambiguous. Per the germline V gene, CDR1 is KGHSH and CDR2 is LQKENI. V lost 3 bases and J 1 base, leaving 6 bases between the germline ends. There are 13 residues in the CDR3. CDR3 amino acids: CASSPTFQETQYF. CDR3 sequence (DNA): TGTGCCAGCTCACCGACATTCCAAGAGACCCAGTACTTC.

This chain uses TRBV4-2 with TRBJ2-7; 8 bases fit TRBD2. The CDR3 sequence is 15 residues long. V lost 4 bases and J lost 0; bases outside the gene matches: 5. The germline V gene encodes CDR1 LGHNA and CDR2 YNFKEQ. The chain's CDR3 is CASSPGGGPSYEQYF. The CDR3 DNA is TGTGCCAGCAGCCCTGGCGGGGGGCCCTCCTACGAGCAGTACTTC.

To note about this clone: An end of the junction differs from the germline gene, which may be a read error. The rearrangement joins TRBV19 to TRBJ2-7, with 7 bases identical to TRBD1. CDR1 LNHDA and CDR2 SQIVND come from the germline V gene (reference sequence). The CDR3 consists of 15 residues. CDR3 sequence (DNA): TGTGCCAGTAGTATTTACAACAGGGGCTCCTCCGAGCAGTACTTC. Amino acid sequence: CASSIYNRGSSEQYF.

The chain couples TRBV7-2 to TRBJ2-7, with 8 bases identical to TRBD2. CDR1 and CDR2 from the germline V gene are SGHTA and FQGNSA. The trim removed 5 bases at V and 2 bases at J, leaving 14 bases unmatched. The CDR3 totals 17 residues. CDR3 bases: TGTGCCAGCAGCCGCACAAGGCGGGGGGCCCCCCCCTACGAGCAGTACTTC. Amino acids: CASSRTRRGAPPYEQYF. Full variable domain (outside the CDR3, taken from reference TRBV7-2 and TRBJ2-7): GAGVSQSPSNKVTEKGKDVELRCDPISGHTALYWYRQSLGQGLEFLIYFQGNSAPDKSGLPSDRFSAERTGGSVSTLTIQRTQQEDSAVYLCASSRTRRGAPPYEQYFGPGTRLTVT.

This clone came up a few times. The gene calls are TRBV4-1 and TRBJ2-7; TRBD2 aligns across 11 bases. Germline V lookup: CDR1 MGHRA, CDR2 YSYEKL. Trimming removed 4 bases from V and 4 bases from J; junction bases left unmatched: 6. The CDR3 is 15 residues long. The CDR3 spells CASSPSLAGGYEQYF. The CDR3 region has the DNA TGCGCCAGCAGCCCTTCCCTAGCGGGAGGTTACGAGCAGTACTTC.

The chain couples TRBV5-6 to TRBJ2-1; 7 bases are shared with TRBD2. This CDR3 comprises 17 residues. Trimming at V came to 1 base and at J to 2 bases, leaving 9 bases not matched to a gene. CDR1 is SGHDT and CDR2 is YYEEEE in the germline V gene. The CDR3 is CASSLSGLESTYNEQFF. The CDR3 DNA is TGTGCCAGCAGCTTGAGTGGACTAGAATCGACCTACAATGAGCAGTTCTTC.

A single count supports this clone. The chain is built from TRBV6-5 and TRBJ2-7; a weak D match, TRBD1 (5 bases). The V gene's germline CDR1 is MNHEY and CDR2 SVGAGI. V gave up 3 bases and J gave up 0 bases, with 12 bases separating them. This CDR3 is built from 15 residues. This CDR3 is CASSYIQGGSYEQYF. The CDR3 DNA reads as TGTGCCAGCAGTTATATCCAGGGCGGCTCCTACGAGCAGTACTTC.

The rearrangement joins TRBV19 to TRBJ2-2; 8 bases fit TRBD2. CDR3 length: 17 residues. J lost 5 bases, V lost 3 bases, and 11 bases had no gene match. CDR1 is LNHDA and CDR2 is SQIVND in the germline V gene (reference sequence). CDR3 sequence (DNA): TGTGCCAGTAGTATCAGCGTCGGGACTAGGGGGACCGGGGAGCTGTTTTTT. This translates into CASSISVGTRGTGELFF.

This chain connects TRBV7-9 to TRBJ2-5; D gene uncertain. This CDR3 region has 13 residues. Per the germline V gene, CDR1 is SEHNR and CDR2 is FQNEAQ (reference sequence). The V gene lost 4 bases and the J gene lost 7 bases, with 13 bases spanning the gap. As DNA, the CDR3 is TGTGCCAGCAGCTACAACAACGCAGGGACCCAGTACTTC. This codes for CASSYNNAGTQYF.

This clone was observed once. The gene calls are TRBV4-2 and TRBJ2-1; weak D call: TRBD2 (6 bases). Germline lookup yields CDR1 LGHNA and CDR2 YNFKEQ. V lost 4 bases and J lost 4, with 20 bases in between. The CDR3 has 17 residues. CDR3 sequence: CASSLAAGQGVYNEQFF. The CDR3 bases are TGTGCCAGCAGCCTAGCCGCGGGGCAAGGAGTGTACAATGAGCAGTTCTTC.

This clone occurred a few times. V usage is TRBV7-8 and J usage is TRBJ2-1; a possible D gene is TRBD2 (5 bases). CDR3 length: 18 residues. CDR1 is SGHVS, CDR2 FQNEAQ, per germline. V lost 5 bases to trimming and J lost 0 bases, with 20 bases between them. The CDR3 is CASSQTLFGRPSYNEQFF. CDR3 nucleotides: TGTGCCAGCAGCCAAACCCTTTTTGGGAGACCCTCCTACAATGAGCAGTTCTTC.

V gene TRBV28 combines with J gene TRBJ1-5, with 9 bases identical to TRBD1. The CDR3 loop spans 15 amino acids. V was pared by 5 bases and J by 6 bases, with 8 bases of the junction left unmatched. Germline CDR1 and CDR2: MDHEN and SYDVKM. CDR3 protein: CASSKMDRGIQPQHF. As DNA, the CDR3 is TGTGCCAGCAGTAAAATGGACAGGGGTATTCAGCCCCAGCATTTT.

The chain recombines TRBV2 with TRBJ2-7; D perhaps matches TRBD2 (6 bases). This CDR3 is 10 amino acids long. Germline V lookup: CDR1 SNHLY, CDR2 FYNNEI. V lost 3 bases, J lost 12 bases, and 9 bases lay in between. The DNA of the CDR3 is TGTGCCAGCAGTGAGAGGGAGGTGTACTTC. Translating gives CASSEREVYF.

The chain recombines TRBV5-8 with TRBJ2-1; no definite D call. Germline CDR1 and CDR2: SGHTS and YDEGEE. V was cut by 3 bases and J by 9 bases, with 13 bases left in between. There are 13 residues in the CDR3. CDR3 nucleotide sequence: TGTGCCAGCAGCTCCTTGGGCAGGTTTGAGCAGTTCTTC. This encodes CASSSLGRFEQFF.

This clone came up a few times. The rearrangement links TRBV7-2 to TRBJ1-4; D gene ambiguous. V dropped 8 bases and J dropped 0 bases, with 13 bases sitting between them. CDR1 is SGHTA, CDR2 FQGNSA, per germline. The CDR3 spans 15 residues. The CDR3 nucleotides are TGTGCCAGCGCACTACCCGCGGCAACTAATGAAAAACTGTTTTTT. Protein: CASALPAATNEKLFF. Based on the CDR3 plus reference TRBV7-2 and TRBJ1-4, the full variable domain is GAGVSQSPSNKVTEKGKDVELRCDPISGHTALYWYRQSLGQGLEFLIYFQGNSAPDKSGLPSDRFSAERTGGSVSTLTIQRTQQEDSAVYLCASALPAATNEKLFFGSGTQLSVL.

DNA for the CDR3: TGTGCCAGCAGTGCAGCCGACACAGGGGCCTACGAGCAGTACTTC. Encoded protein: CASSAADTGAYEQYF. V gene TRBV6-1 combines with J gene TRBJ2-7; 7 bases are shared with TRBD1. J lost 2 bases, V lost 4 bases, and 8 bases had no gene match. CDR1 MNHNS and CDR2 SASEGT come from the germline V gene. This CDR3 region has 15 residues.

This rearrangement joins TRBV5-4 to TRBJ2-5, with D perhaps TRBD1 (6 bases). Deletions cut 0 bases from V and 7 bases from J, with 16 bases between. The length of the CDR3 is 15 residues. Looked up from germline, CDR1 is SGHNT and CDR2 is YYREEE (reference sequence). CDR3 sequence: CASSLEGPGQLTQYF. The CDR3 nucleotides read TGTGCCAGCAGCTTGGAGGGTCCGGGACAACTGACCCAGTACTTC.

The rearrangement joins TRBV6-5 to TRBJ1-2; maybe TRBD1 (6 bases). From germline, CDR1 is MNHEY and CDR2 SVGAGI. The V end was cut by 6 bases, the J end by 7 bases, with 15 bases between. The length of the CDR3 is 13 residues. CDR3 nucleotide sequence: TGTGCCAGCAGCCAGACAGGATGGGCTGGCTACACCTTC. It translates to CASSQTGWAGYTF.

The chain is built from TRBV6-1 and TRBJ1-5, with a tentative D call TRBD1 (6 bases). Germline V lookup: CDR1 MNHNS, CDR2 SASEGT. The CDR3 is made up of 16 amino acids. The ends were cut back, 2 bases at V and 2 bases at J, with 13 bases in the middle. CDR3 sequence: CASSELGRGGNQPQHF. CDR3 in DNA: TGTGCCAGCAGTGAACTTGGCAGGGGAGGCAATCAGCCCCAGCATTTT.

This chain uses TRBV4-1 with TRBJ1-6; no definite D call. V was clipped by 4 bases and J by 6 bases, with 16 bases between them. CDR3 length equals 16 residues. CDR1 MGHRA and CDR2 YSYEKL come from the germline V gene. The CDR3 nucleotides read TGCGCCAGCAGCCGTCAAGAAGCAGGCCCTAATTCACCCCTCCACTTT. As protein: CASSRQEAGPNSPLHF.

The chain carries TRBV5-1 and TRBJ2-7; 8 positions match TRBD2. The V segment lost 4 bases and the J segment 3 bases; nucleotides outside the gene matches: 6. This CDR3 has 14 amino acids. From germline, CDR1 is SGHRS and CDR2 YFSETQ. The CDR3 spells CASSPGTRSYEQYF. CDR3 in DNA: TGCGCCAGCAGCCCCGGGACTAGAAGCTACGAGCAGTACTTC.

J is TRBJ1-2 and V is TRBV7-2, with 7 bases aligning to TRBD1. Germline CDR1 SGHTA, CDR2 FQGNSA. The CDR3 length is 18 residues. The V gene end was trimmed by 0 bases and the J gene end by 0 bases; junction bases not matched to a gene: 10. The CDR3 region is CASSLALTGILANYGYTF. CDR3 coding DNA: TGTGCCAGCAGCTTAGCGTTGACAGGGATATTAGCTAACTATGGCTACACCTTC.

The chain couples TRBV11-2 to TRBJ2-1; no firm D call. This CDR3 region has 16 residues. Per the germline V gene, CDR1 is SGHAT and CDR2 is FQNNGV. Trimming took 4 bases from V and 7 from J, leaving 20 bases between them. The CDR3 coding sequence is TGTGCCAGCAGCTCCCACGGCGGCCCCATTTTGAATGAGCAGTTCTTC. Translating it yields CASSSHGGPILNEQFF. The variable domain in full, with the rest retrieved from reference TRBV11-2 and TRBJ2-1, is EAGVAQSPRYKIIEKRQSVAFWCNPISGHATLYWYQQILGQGPKLLIQFQNNGVVDDSQLPKDRFSAERLKGVDSTLKIQPAKLEDSAVYLCASSSHGGPILNEQFFGPGTRLTVL.

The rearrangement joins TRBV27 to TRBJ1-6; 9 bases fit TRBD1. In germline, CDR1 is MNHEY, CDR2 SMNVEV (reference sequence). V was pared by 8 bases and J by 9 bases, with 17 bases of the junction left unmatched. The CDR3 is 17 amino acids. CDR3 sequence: CASGPRGTGMNASPLHF. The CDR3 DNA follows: TGTGCCAGCGGACCCCGGGGGACAGGGATGAACGCTTCACCCCTCCACTTT.

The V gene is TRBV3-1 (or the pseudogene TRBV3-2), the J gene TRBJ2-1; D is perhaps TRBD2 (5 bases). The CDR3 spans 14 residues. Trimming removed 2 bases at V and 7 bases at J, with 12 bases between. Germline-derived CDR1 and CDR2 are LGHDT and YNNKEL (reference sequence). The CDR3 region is CASSQTGSRNEQFF. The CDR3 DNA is TGTGCCAGCAGCCAAACGGGGTCTCGGAATGAGCAGTTCTTC.